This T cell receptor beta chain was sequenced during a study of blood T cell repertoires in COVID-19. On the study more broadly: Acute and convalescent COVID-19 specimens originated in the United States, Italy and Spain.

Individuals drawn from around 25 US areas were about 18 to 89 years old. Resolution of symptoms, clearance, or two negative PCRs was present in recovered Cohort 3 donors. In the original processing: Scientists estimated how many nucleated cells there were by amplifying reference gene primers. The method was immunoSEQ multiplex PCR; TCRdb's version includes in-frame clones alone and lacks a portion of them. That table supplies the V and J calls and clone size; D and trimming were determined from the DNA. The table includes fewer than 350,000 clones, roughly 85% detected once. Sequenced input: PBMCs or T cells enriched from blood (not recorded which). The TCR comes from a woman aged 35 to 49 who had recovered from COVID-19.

The chain's CDR3 is CASSLGSSGSGEQYF. In DNA form, the CDR3 reads TGCGCCAGCAGCTTGGGTTCGAGCGGGAGCGGCGAGCAGTACTTC. V and J are TRBV5-1 and TRBJ2-7; 8 bases match TRBD2. J gave up 6 bases and V 0 bases, and 8 bases lay outside the gene matches. This CDR3 is 15 amino acids long. Germline-derived CDR1 and CDR2 are SGHRS and YFSETQ.